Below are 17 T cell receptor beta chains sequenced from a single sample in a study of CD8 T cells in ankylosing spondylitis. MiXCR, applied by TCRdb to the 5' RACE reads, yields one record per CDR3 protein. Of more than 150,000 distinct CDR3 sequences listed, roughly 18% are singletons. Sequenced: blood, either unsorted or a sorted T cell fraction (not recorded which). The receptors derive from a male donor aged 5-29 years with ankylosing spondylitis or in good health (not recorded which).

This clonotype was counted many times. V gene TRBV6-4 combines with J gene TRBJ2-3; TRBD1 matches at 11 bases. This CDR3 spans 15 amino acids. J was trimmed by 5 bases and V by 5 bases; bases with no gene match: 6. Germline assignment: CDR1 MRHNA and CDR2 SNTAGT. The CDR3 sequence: CASSSSGTGGDTQYF. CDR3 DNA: TGTGCCAGCAGTTCATCCGGGACAGGGGGAGATACGCAGTATTTT.

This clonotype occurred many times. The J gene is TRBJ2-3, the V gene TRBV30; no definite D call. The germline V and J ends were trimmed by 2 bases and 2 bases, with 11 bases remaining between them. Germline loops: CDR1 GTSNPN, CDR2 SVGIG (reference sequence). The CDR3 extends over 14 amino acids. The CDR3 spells CAWSPVLLTDTQYF. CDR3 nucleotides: TGTGCCTGGAGTCCGGTTCTACTCACAGATACGCAGTATTTT.

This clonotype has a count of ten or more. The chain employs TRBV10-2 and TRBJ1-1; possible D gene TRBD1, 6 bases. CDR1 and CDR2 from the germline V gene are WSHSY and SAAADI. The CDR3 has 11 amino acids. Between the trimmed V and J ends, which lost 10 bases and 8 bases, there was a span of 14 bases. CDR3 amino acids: CATTHREEAFF. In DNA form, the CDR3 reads TGCGCCACCACACACAGGGAAGAAGCTTTCTTT.

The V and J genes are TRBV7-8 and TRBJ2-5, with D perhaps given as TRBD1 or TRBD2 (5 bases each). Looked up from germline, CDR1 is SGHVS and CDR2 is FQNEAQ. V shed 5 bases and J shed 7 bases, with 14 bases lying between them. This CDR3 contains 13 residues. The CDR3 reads CASSARERGTQYF. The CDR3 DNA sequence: TGTGCCAGCAGCGCCCGCGAGAGGGGGACCCAGTACTTC.

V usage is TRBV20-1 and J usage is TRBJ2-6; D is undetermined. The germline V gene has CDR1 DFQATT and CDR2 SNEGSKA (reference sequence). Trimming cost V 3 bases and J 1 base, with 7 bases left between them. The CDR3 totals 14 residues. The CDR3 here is CSASSSSGANVLTF. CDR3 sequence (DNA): TGCAGTGCTAGCTCTTCTTCTGGGGCCAACGTCCTGACTTTC.

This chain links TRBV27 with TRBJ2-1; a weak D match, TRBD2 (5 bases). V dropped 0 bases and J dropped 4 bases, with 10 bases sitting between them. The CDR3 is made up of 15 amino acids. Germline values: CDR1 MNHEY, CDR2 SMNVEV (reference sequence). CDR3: CASSLSRGQYNEQFF. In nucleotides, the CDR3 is TGTGCCAGCAGTTTATCGCGAGGGCAGTACAATGAGCAGTTCTTC.

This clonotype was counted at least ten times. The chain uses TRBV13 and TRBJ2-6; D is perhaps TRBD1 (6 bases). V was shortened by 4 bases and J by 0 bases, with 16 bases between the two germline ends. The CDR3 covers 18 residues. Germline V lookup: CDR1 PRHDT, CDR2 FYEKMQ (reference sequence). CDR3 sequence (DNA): TGTGCCAGCAGCTCAAACCAGGGGCAGGACTCTGGGGCCAACGTCCTGACTTTC. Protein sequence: CASSSNQGQDSGANVLTF. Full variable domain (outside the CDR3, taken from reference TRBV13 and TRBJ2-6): AAGVIQSPRHLIKEKRETATLKCYPIPRHDTVYWYQQGPGQDPQFLISFYEKMQSDKGSIPDRFSAQQFSDYHSELNMSSLELGDSALYFCASSSNQGQDSGANVLTFGAGSRLTVL.

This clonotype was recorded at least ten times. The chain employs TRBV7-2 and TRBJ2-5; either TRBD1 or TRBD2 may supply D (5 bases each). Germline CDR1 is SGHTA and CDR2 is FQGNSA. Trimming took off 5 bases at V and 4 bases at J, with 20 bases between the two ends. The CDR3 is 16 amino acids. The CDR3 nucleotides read TGTGCCAGCAGCGAGGGGACCGACAGCGTGCGAGAGACCCAGTACTTC. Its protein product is CASSEGTDSVRETQYF.

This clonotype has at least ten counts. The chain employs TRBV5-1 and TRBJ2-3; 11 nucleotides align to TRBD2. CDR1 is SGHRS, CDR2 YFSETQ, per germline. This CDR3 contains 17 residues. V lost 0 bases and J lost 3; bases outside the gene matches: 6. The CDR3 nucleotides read TGCGCCAGCAGCTTGGCCGGGACTAGCGGCCCGACAGATACGCAGTATTTT. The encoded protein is CASSLAGTSGPTDTQYF. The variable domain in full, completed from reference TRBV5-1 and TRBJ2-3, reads KAGVTQTPRYLIKTRGQQVTLSCSPISGHRSVSWYQQTPGQGLQFLFEYFSETQRNKGNFPGRFSGRQFSNSRSEMNVSTLELGDSALYLCASSLAGTSGPTDTQYFGPGTRLTVL.

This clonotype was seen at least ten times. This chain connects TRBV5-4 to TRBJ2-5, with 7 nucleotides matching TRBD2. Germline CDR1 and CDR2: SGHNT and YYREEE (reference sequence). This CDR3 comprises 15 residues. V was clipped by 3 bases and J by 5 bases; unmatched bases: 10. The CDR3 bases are TGTGCCAGCAGCTGGGGGGGAGGAGTGGAGGAGACCCAGTACTTC. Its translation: CASSWGGGVEETQYF.

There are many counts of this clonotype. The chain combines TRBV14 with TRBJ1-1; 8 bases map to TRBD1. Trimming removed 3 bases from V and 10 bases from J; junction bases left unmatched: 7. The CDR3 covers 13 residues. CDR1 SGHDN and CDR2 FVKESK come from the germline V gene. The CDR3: CASSHRTGRGAFF. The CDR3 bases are TGTGCCAGCAGCCACAGGACAGGGAGAGGAGCTTTCTTT.

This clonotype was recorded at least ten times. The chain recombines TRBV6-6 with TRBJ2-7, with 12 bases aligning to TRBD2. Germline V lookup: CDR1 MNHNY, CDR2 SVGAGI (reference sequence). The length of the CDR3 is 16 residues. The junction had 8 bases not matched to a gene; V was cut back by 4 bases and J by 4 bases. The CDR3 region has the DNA TGTGCCAGCAGTTCACCTACCCTAGCGGGAGGGTACGAGCAGTACTTC. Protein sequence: CASSSPTLAGGYEQYF.

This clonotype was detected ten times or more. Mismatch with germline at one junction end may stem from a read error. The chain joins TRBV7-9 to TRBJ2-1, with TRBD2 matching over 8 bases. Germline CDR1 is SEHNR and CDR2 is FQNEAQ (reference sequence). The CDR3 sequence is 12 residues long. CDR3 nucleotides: TGCGCCAGCAGCCCGGGGGGGAATGAGCAGTTCTTC. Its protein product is CASSPGGNEQFF.

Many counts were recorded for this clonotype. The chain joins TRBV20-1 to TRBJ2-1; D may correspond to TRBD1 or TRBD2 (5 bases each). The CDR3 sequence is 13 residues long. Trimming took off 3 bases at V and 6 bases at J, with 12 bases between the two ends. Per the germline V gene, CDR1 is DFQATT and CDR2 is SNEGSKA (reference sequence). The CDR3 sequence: CSASFSGGNEQFF. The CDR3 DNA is TGCAGTGCTAGTTTTTCTGGGGGCAATGAGCAGTTCTTC.

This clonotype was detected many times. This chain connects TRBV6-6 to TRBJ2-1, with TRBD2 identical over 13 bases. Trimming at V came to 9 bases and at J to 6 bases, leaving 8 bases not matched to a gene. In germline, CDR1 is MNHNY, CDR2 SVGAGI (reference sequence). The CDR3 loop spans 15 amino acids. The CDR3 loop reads CASELWTSGSNEQFF. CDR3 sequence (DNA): TGTGCCAGTGAACTTTGGACTAGCGGGAGCAATGAGCAGTTCTTC.

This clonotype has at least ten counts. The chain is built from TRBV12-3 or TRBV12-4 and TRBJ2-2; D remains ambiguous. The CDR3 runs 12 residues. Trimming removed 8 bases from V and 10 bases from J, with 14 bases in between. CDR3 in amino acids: CASGRRAEELFF. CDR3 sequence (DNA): TGTGCCAGCGGTCGCCGGGCGGAGGAGCTGTTTTTT.

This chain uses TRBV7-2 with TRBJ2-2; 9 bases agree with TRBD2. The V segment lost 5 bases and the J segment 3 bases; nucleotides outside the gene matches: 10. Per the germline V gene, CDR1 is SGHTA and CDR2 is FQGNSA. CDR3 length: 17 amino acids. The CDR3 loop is CASSPMGLAGYTGELFF. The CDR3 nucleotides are TGTGCCAGCAGCCCTATGGGGCTAGCGGGGTACACCGGGGAGCTGTTTTTT.